The clone carrying this T cell receptor (beta chain) was observed a handful of times. No patient had received any treatment before thyroid surgery. The data originate from a study of metastatic and nonmetastatic thyroid tumors. TCRdb re-clonotyped the PCR reads via MiXCR. The data contain roughly 30,000 clones, around 3.5% of them singletons. In germline, CDR1 is SGHVS, CDR2 FQNEAQ. This CDR3 spans 13 amino acids. The trim removed 11 bases at V and 2 bases at J, leaving 6 bases unmatched. This clonotype was obtained from a male donor with papillary thyroid cancer or a benign thyroid nodule (not recorded which). Some clones in this sample may be carry-over from other donors' samples. Input material: blood. The rearrangement joins TRBV7-8 to TRBJ1-3; 7 bases are a match to TRBD1. The DNA of the CDR3 is TGTGCCCGACAGGGACCAGCTGGAAACACCATATATTTT. Protein sequence: CARQGPAGNTIYF.